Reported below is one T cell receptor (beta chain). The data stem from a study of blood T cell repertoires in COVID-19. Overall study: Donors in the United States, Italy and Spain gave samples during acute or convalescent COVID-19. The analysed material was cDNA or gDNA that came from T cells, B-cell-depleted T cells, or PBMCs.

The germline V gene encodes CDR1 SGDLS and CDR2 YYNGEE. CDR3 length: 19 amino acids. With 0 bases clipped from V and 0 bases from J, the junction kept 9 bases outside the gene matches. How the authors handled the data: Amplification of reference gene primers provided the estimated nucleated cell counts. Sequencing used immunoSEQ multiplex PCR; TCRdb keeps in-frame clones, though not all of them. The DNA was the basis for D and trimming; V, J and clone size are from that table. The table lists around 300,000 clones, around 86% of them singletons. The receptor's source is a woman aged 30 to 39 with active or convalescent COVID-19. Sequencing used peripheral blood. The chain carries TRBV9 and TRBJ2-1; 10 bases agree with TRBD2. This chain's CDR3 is CASSVVGTSGASSYNEQFF. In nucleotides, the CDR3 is TGTGCCAGCAGCGTAGTTGGAACTAGCGGGGCAAGCTCCTACAATGAGCAGTTCTTC.